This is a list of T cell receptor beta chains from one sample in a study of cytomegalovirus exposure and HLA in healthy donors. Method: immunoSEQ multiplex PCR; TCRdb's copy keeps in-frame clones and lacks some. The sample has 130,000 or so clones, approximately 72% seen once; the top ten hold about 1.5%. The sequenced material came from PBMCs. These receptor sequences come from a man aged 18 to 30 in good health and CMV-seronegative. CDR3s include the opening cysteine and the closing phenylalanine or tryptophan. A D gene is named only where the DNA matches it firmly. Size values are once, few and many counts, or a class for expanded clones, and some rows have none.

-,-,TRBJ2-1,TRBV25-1,TGTGCCAGCAGTGCCCCCCCCCAGGGCACCTACAATGAGCAGTTCTTC,CASSAPPQGTYNEQFF
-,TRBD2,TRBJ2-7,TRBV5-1,TGCGCCAGCAGCCGCAGCGGGGGGCCTTACGAGCAGTACTTC,CASSRSGGPYEQYF
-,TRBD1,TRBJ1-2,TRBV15,TGTGCCACCAGCAGACAGGGGGCAGGGTTTGGCTATGGCTACACCTTC,CATSRQGAGFGYGYTF
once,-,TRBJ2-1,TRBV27,TGTGCCAGCAGTCTTCAAACAGGGTTATACAATGAGCAGTTCTTC,CASSLQTGLYNEQFF
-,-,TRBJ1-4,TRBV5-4,TGTGCCAGCAGTAGCGAGGGGGGGGAAAAACTGTTTTTT,CASSSEGGEKLFF
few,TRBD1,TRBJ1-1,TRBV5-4,TGTGCCAGCAGCTCGGGGGACAGGGGCGGCCTCACTGAAGCTTTCTTT,CASSSGDRGGLTEAFF
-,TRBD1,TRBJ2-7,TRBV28,TGTGCCAGCAGTCCTTCGGACAGGGGGTGGTACGAGCAGTACTTC,CASSPSDRGWYEQYF
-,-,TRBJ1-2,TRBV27,TGTGCCACGCTTACAGGCTATGGCTACCCCTTC,CATLTGYGYPF
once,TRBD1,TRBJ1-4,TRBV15,TGTGCCACCAGCAGAGATCTGGGACAGTCGAATGAAAAACTGTTTTTT,CATSRDLGQSNEKLFF
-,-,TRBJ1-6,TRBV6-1,TGTGCCAGCACTTCTACCCAGGACAGAACATCACCCCTCCACTTT,CASTSTQDRTSPLHF
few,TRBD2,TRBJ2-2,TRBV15,TGTGCCACCAGCAGGAGAGAACCGGGACTAGCGGGGGTGAGGACCGGGGAGCTGTTTTTT,CATSRREPGLAGVRTGELFF
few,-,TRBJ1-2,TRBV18,TGTGCCAGCTCACCAGACAGTAACTATGGCTACACCTTC,CASSPDSNYGYTF
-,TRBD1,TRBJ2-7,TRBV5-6,TGTGCCAGCAGCTTGAACATAAGGACAGGCACCTACGAGCAGTACTTC,CASSLNIRTGTYEQYF
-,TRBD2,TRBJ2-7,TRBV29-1,TGCAGCGTTGTGAGGATTGGGACTAGCAGCTACGAGCAGTACTTC,CSVVRIGTSSYEQYF
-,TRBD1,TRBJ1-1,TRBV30,TGTGCCTGGAGTGTAGGTACCGGGACAGCCACTACGCAAGCTTTCTTT,CAWSVGTGTATTQAFF
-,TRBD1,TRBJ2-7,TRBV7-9,TGTGCCAGCGCCCGGGACAGTAAATACGAGCAGTACTTC,CASARDSKYEQYF
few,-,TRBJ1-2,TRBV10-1,TGCGCCAGCCCTACAGGGAACTATGGCTACACCTTC,CASPTGNYGYTF
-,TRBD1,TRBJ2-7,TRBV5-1,TGCGCCAGCAGCTTAGAAGGACAGGGCTTGGACGAGCAGTACTTC,CASSLEGQGLDEQYF
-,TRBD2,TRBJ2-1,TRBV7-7,TGTGCCAGCAGCTTATGGCAGCGGGGGGGTTACAATGAGCAGTTCTTC,CASSLWQRGGYNEQFF
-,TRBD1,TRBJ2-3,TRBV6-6,TGTGCCAGCAGTGGACAGGGGGCGTTCCACACAGATACGCAGTATTTT,CASSGQGAFHTDTQYF
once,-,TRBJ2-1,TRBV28,TGTGCCAGCAGTTTATTGGGGCAAACCCTCATAAACCCGTTCTTC,CASSLLGQTLINPFF
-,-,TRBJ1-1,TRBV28,TGTGCCAGCAGTACAACAGGAAGGAACACTGAAGCTTTCTTT,CASSTTGRNTEAFF
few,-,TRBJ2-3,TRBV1,TGCACCAGCAGCCAAGATCGTAAGGGACTAGAGAGGGATACGCAGTATTTT,CTSSQDRKGLERDTQYF
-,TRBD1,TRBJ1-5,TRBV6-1,TGTGCCAGCAGTGAAACGGGACAGAATCAGCCCCAGCATTTT,CASSETGQNQPQHF
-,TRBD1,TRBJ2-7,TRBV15,TGTGCCACCAGCCTTGGCGGGACAGGGAGCGAGCAGTACTTC,CATSLGGTGSEQYF
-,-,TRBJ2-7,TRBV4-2,TGTGCCAGCAGCCAAGAGAAAGGGGGATTATCCTACGAGCAGTACTTC,CASSQEKGGLSYEQYF
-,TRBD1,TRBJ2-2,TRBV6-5,TGTGCCAGCAGTTATGGGACAGCGAACACCGGGGAGCTGTTTTTT,CASSYGTANTGELFF
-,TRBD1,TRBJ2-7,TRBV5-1,TGCGCCAGCAGCTTACCGGGACAGGGGATGTGGGAGCAGTACTTC,CASSLPGQGMWEQYF
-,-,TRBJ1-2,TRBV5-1,TGCGCCAGCAGCTTGGATCTGAGTGACTATGGCTACACCTTC,CASSLDLSDYGYTF